The text below deals with one T cell receptor beta chain. This sample was taken from a study of cytotoxic CD8 clonotypes in ibrutinib-treated CLL. Data came from immunoSEQ multiplex PCR; TCRdb stores just in-frame clones and leaves some out. The sample records 50,000 to 75,000 clones, roughly 70% being singletons. The sequence was obtained from a human donor with chronic lymphocytic leukemia. The sample here was PBMCs, taken after 12 months of ibrutinib treatment.

CDR3 sequence (DNA): TGTGCCAGCAGTTCCCACAGCTTGCGTGGAGATACGCAGTATTTT. It yields the protein CASSSHSLRGDTQYF. The gene calls are TRBV27 and TRBJ2-3; D uncertain. The CDR3 is 15 amino acids. Trimming shortened V by 4 bases and J by 5 bases, and 16 bases separated the two germline ends. The germline CDR1 and CDR2 sequences are MNHEY and SMNVEV (reference sequence).